This passage covers 15 T cell receptor beta chains from one sample sequenced in a study of OX40 agonist ivuxolimab in advanced cancers. Some clones are missing from TCRdb's copy, which holds only in-frame ones; the method was immunoSEQ multiplex PCR. This table has tens of thousands of clones, under 90% appearing once. The sample in question was CD4+ or CD8+ T cells sorted from blood, obtained in a trial of the OX40 agonist ivuxolimab. Receptor source: an adult with an advanced solid tumor such as melanoma, head and neck, liver or kidney cancer.

This chain joins TRBV9 and TRBJ2-3; 10 bases align to TRBD2. This CDR3 contains 16 residues. CDR1 and CDR2 (germline): SGDLS, YYNGEE. V trimming: 3 bases; J trimming: 4 bases; junction bases outside the gene matches: 8. CDR3 loop: CASSALLAGVPDTQYF. DNA of the CDR3: TGTGCCAGCAGCGCCCTGCTAGCGGGGGTCCCAGATACGCAGTATTTT.

This rearrangement joins TRBV14 to TRBJ1-1, with 8 bases aligning to TRBD1. CDR1 SGHDN and CDR2 FVKESK come from the germline V gene. V lost 6 bases and J lost 0; bases outside the gene matches: 9. This CDR3 contains 16 residues. CDR3 protein: CASSSGQGYMNTEAFF. The CDR3 DNA is TGTGCCAGCAGTTCCGGACAGGGATACATGAACACTGAAGCTTTCTTT. Supplemented by reference TRBV14 and TRBJ1-1, the full variable domain reads EAGVTQFPSHSVIEKGQTVTLRCDPISGHDNLYWYRRVMGKEIKFLLHFVKESKQDESGMPNNRFLAERTGGTYSTLKVQPAELEDSGVYFCASSSGQGYMNTEAFFGQGTRLTVV.

V usage is TRBV19 and J usage is TRBJ1-3; D possibly corresponds to TRBD1 (6 bases). V was cut by 7 bases and J by 0 bases, with 13 bases left in between. The CDR3 length is 15 residues. Germline CDR1 LNHDA, CDR2 SQIVND (reference sequence). In nucleotides, the CDR3 is TGTGCCAGTAACCCAGGGGCATTCTCTGGAAACACCATATATTTT. It translates to CASNPGAFSGNTIYF.

The chain carries TRBV27 and TRBJ2-7; the match to TRBD2 covers 10 bases. CDR3 size: 15 residues. After removal of 6 bases from V and 0 bases from J, the junction contained 5 bases not matched to a gene. Germline V gene sequence: CDR1 MNHEY, CDR2 SMNVEV (reference sequence). CDR3 sequence: CASRLAGGASYEQYF. In DNA form, the CDR3 reads TGTGCCAGCAGGTTAGCGGGAGGAGCCTCCTACGAGCAGTACTTC.

About this clone itself: Possible read error: a much larger clone is one base away. This chain connects TRBV28 to TRBJ2-7; 7 positions agree with TRBD2. CDR1 is MDHEN, CDR2 SYDVKM, per germline. V shed 3 bases, J shed 2 bases, and the junction held 4 bases outside the gene matches. The CDR3 has 14 residues. CDR3 region: CASSFSSGTYEQYF. The CDR3 region has the DNA TGTGCCAGCAGTTTTTCTAGCGGCACCTACGAGCAGTACTTC.

The chain couples TRBV5-4 to TRBJ2-4; TRBD2 matches 10 bases. The CDR3 is 16 amino acids. V shed 4 bases and J 1 base; nucleotides not matched to a gene: 5. Per the germline V gene, CDR1 is SGHNT and CDR2 is YYREEE (reference sequence). In DNA form, the CDR3 reads TGTGCCAGCAGCCCGGGTAGCGGGGGGGCCAAAAACATTCAGTACTTC. Its protein is CASSPGSGGAKNIQYF.

V and J are TRBV2 and TRBJ1-1; 9 bases agree with TRBD1. V lost 5 bases, J lost 0 bases, and 7 bases stayed unmatched. This CDR3 is built from 16 residues. Germline CDR1 reads SNHLY; CDR2 reads FYNNEI. The CDR3, as DNA: TGTGCCAGCAGTCAACCGACAGGGGGAATGAACACTGAAGCTTTCTTT. Amino acids: CASSQPTGGMNTEAFF.

This chain connects TRBV19 to TRBJ2-1; TRBD1 matches at 9 bases. The J segment lost 6 bases and the V segment lost 9 bases, leaving 3 bases of the junction unmatched. Germline V gives CDR1 LNHDA, CDR2 SQIVND (reference sequence). This CDR3 region has 12 residues. CDR3 protein: CASRQGGNEQFF. DNA of the CDR3: TGTGCCAGCCGACAGGGGGGCAATGAGCAGTTCTTC.

The sample holds one count of this clone. The genes are TRBV19 and TRBJ1-6, with 7 positions matching TRBD1. Germline V gene lookup returns CDR1 LNHDA and CDR2 SQIVND (reference sequence). Germline trimming cut 5 bases from V and 8 bases from J; bases unmatched to any gene: 3. The CDR3 loop spans 13 amino acids. CDR3 DNA: TGTGCCAGTAGTGAGACAGGGTATTCACCCCTCCACTTT. Protein: CASSETGYSPLHF.

This clone turned up a few times. This chain connects TRBV5-6 to TRBJ2-1; 11 bases map to TRBD2. The CDR3 runs 12 residues. The ends lost 4 bases at V and 9 bases at J; junction bases unmatched: 0. Per germline, CDR1 SGHDT and CDR2 YYEEEE. The CDR3 sequence: CASSGLAGEQFF. For the CDR3, the DNA is TGTGCCAGCAGCGGACTAGCGGGTGAGCAGTTCTTC.

This chain connects TRBV25-1 to TRBJ1-3, with D unresolved. Germline V lookup: CDR1 MGHDK, CDR2 SYGVNS. The CDR3 runs to 16 residues. V lost 4 bases and J 7 bases, leaving 20 bases between the germline ends. CDR3 in amino acids: CASSALGDLRGNTIYF. The CDR3 DNA is TGTGCCAGCAGTGCCCTGGGAGATCTACGTGGGAACACCATATATTTT.

The chain recombines TRBV7-9 with TRBJ1-1, with 8 bases identical to TRBD1. Germline assignment: CDR1 SEHNR and CDR2 FQNEAQ (reference sequence). The length of the CDR3 is 15 residues. Losses at the gene ends were 5 bases for V and 2 bases for J; bases not matched to a gene: 7. The DNA for the CDR3 is TGTGCCAGCAGCCCGCGACAGGGGCCAAACACTGAAGCTTTCTTT. Encoded protein: CASSPRQGPNTEAFF.

CDR3 in amino acids: CASSRVGEKRTEAFF. The DNA of the CDR3 is TGTGCCAGCTCCCGGGTGGGTGAGAAACGTACTGAAGCTTTCTTT. This rearrangement joins TRBV19 to TRBJ1-1; no reliable D call. CDR1 LNHDA and CDR2 SQIVND come from the germline V gene (reference sequence). CDR3 length: 15 residues. The V and J ends lost 9 bases and 5 bases respectively, with 22 bases between them.

Comment on this clone: Other DNA sequences in the sample encode the same CDR3. The chain recombines TRBV9 with TRBJ2-2; perhaps TRBD1 as D (5 bases). This CDR3 is built from 15 residues. From germline, CDR1 is SGDLS and CDR2 YYNGEE. Trimming stripped 0 bases from V and 2 bases from J, with 8 bases between. DNA of the CDR3: TGTGCCAGCAGCGTAGGACAGACTAACACCGGGGAGCTGTTTTTT. Translating gives CASSVGQTNTGELFF.

This chain's CDR3 is CATRVGQVYNSPLHF. As DNA, the CDR3 is TGTGCCACCAGGGTAGGACAGGTCTATAATTCACCCCTCCACTTT. This chain links TRBV2 with TRBJ1-6; TRBD1 matches 7 bases. The CDR3 consists of 15 residues. CDR1 and CDR2 (germline): SNHLY, FYNNEI. V lost 10 bases and J lost 3; bases outside the gene matches: 9.